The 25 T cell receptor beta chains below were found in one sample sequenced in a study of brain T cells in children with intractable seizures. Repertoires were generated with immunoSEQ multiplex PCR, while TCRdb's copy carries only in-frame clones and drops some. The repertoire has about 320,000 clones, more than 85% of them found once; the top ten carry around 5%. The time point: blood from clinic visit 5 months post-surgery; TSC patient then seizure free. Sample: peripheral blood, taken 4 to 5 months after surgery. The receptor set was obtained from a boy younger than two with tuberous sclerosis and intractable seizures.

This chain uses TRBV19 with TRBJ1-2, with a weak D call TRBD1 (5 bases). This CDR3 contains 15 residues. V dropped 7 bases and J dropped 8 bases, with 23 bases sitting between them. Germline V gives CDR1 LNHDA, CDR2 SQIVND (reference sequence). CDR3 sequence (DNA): TGTGCCAGTACCCATACCGGGGCGACCCTCGAGGGCTACACCTTC. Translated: CASTHTGATLEGYTF. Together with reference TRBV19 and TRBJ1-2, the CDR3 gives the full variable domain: DGGITQSPKYLFRKEGQNVTLSCEQNLNHDAMYWYRQDPGQGLRLIYYSQIVNDFQKGDIAEGYSVSREKKESFPLTVTSAQKNPTAFYLCASTHTGATLEGYTFGSGTRLTVV.

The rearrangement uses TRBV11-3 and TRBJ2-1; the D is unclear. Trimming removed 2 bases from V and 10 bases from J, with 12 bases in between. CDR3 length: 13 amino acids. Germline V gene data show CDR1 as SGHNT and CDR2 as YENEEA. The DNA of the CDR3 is TGTGCCAGCAGCTTATCCGGGCTTGCCGAGCAGTTCTTC. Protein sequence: CASSLSGLAEQFF.

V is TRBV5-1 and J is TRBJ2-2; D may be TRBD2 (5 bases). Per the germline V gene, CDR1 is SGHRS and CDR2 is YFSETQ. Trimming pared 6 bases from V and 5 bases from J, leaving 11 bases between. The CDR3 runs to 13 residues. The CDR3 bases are TGCGCCAGCAAGCTCGGGGAGACCGGGGAGCTGTTTTTT. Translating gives CASKLGETGELFF.

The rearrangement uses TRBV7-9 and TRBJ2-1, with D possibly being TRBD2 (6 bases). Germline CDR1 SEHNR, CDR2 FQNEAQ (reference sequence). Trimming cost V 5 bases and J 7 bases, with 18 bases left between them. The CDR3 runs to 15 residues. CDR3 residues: CASSHSGPYNNEQFF. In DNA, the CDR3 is TGTGCCAGCAGCCACAGCGGGCCTTACAATAATGAGCAGTTCTTC.

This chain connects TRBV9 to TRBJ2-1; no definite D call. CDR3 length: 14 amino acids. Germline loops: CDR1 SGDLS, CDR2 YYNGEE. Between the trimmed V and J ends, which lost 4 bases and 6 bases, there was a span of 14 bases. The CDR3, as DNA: TGTGCCAGCAGCCCTCGAACCAACAGCAATGAGCAGTTCTTC. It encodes CASSPRTNSNEQFF.

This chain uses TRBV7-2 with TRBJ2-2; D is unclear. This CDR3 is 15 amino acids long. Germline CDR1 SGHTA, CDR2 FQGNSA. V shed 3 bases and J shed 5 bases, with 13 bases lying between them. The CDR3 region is CASSLNRVLTGELFF. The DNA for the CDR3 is TGTGCCAGCAGCTTGAACAGAGTTCTAACCGGGGAGCTGTTTTTT.

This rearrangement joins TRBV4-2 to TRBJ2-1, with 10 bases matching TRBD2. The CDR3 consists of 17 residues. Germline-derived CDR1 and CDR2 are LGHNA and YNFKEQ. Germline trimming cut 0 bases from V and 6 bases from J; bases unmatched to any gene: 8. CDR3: CASSQDPYSGRSNEQFF. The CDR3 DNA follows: TGTGCCAGCAGCCAAGACCCCTATAGCGGGAGGAGCAATGAGCAGTTCTTC.

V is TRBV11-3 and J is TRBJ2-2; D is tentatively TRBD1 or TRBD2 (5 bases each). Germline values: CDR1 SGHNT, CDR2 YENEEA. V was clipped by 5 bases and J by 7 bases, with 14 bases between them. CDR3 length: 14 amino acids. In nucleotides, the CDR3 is TGTGCCAGCAGCCAAACACAGGAGGTCGGGGAGCTGTTTTTT. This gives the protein CASSQTQEVGELFF.

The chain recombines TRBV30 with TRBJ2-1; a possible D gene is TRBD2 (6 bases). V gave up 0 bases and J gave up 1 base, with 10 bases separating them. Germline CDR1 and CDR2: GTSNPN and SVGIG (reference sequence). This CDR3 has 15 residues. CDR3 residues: CAWSVTSLSYNEQFF. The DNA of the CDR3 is TGTGCCTGGAGTGTTACTAGCTTATCCTACAATGAGCAGTTCTTC. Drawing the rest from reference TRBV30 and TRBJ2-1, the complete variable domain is SQTIHQWPATLVQPVGSPLSLECTVEGTSNPNLYWYRQAAGRGLQLLFYSVGIGQISSEVPQNLSASRPQDRQFILSSKKLLLSDSGFYLCAWSVTSLSYNEQFFGPGTRLTVL.

CDR3 DNA: TGTGCCAGTAGTACGGGACAGTATAGCAATCAGCCCCAGCATTTT. Its translation: CASSTGQYSNQPQHF. V is TRBV19 and J is TRBJ1-5; 7 nucleotides agree with TRBD1. There are 15 residues in the CDR3. The trim removed 4 bases at V and 0 bases at J, leaving 3 bases unmatched. Germline CDR1 and CDR2: LNHDA and SQIVND (reference sequence). The full variable domain, in which reference TRBV19 and TRBJ1-5 provide the parts outside the CDR3, is DGGITQSPKYLFRKEGQNVTLSCEQNLNHDAMYWYRQDPGQGLRLIYYSQIVNDFQKGDIAEGYSVSREKKESFPLTVTSAQKNPTAFYLCASSTGQYSNQPQHFGDGTRLSIL.

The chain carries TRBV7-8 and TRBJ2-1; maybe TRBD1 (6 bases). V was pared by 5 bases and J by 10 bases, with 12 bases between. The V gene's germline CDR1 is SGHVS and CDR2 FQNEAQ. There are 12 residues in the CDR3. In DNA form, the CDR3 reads TGTGCCAGCAGCCCGGACAGACTAGAGCAGTTCTTC. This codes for CASSPDRLEQFF.

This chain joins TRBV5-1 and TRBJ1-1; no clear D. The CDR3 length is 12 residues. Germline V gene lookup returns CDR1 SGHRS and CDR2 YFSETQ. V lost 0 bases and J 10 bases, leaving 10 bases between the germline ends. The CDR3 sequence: CASSLAGVAAFF. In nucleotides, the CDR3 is TGCGCCAGCAGCTTGGCCGGGGTCGCAGCTTTCTTT.

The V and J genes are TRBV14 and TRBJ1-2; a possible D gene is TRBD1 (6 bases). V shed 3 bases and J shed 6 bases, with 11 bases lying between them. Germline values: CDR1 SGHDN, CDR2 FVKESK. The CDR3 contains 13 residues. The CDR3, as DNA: TGTGCCAGCAGCCACTTCAACAGGGATGGCTACACCTTC. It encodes CASSHFNRDGYTF.

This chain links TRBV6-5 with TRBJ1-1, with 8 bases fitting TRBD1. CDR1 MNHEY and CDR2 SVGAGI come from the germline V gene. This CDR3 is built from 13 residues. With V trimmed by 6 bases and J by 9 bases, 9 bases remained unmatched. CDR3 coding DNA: TGTGCCAGCAGCCGCGATCCAGGGGGCAAAGCTTTCTTT. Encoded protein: CASSRDPGGKAFF.

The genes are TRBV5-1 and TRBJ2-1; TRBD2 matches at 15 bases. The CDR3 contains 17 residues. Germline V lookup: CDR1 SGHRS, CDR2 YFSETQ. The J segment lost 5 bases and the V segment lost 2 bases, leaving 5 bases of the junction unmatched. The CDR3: CASSFRTSGGVHNEQFF. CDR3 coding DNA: TGCGCCAGCAGCTTTCGGACTAGCGGGGGGGTCCACAATGAGCAGTTCTTC.

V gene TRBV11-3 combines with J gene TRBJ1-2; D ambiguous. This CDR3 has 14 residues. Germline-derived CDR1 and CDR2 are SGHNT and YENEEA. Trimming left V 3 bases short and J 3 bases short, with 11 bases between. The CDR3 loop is CASSFGGAYYGYTF. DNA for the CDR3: TGTGCCAGCAGCTTCGGAGGTGCCTACTATGGCTACACCTTC.

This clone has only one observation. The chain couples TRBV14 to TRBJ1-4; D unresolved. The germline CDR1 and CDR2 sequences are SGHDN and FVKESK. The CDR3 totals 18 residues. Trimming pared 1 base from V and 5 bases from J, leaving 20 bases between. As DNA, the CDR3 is TGTGCCAGCAGCCAAGGTGAAAAAGGGCCTTGGGAGAATGAAAAACTGTTTTTT. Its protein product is CASSQGEKGPWENEKLFF.

The CDR3 DNA sequence: TGTGCCAGCATTCCCGCCCGGGCTTTCACTGAAGCTTTCTTT. This codes for CASIPARAFTEAFF. V usage is TRBV2 and J usage is TRBJ1-1; no clear D gene. The CDR3 runs to 14 residues. Trimming pared 7 bases from V and 4 bases from J, leaving 16 bases between. Germline lookup yields CDR1 SNHLY and CDR2 FYNNEI. The entire variable domain, with the rest obtained from reference TRBV2 and TRBJ1-1, is as follows: EPEVTQTPSHQVTQMGQEVILRCVPISNHLYFYWYRQILGQKVEFLVSFYNNEISEKSEIFDDQFSVERPDGSNFTLKIRSTKLEDSAMYFCASIPARAFTEAFFGQGTRLTVV.

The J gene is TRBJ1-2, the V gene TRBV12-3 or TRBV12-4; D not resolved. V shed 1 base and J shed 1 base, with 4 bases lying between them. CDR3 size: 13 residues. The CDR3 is CASSLDFNYGYTF. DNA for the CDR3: TGTGCCAGCAGTTTAGATTTTAACTATGGCTACACCTTC.

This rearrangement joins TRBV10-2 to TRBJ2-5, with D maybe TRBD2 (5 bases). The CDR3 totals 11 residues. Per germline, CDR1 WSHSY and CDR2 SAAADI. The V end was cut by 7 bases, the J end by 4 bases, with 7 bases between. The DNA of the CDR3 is TGCGCCAGCAAAGGAGGAGAGACCCAGTACTTC. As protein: CASKGGETQYF.

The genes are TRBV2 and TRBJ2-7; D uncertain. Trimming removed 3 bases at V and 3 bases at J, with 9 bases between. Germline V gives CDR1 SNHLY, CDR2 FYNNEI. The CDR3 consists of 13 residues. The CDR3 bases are TGTGCCAGCAGTGAGTTGACTTTCTACGAGCAGTACTTC. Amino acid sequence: CASSELTFYEQYF.

The CDR3 loop reads CASSLSVPWADTQYF. CDR3 nucleotides: TGTGCCAGCAGTTTATCAGTGCCTTGGGCAGATACGCAGTATTTT. The chain combines TRBV27 with TRBJ2-3; the D is unclear. Germline CDR1 and CDR2: MNHEY and SMNVEV (reference sequence). Trimming cost V 0 bases and J 4 bases, with 11 bases left between them. The CDR3 extends over 15 amino acids.

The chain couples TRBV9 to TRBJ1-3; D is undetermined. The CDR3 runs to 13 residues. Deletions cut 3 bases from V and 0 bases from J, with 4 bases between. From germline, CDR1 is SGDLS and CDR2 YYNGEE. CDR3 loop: CASSAPSGNTIYF. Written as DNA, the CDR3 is TGTGCCAGCAGCGCCCCCTCTGGAAACACCATATATTTT.

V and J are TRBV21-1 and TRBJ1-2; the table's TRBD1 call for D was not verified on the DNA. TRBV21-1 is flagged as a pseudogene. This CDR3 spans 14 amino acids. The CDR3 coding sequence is TGTGCCAGCAGCTTCTCCGGCACAGGGGATGGCTACACCTTC. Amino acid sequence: CASSFSGTGDGYTF.

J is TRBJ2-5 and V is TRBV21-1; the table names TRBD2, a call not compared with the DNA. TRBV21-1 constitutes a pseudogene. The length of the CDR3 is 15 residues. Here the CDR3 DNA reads TGTGCCAGCAGCCCGAATTGCGCGGACCAAGAGACCCAGTACTTC. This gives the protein CASSPNCADQETQYF.